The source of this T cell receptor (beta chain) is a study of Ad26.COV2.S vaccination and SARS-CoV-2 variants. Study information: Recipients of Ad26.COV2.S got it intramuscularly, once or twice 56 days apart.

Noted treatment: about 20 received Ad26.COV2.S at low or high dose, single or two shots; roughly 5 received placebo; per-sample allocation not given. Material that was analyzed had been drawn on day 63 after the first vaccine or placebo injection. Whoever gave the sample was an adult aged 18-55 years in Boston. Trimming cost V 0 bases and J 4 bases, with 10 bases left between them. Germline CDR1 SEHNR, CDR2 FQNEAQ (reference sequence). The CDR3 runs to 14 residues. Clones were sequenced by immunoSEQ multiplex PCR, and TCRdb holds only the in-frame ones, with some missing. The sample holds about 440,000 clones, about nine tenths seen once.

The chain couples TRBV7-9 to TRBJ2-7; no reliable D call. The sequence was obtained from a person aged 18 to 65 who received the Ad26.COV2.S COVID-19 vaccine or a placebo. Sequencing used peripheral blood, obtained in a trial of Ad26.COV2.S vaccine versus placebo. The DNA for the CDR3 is TGTGCCAGCAGCTTAGCAGGGCCATTTTACGAGCAGTACTTC. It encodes CASSLAGPFYEQYF.